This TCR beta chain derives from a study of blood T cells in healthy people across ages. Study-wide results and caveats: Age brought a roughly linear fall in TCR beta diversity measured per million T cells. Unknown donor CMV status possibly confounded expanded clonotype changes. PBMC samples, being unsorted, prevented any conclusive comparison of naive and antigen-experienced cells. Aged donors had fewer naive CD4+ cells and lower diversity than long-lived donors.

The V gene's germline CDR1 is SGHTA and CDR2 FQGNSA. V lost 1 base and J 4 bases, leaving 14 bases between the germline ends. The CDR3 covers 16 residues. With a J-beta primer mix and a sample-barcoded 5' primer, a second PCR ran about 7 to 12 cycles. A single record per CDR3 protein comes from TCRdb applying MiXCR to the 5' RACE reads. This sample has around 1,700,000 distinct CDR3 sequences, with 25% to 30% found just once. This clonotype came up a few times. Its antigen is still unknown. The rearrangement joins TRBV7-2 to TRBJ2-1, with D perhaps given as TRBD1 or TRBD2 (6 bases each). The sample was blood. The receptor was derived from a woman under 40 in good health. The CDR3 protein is CASSLDRGRKYNEQFF. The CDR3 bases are TGTGCCAGCAGCTTAGACCGGGGGCGCAAGTACAATGAGCAGTTCTTC.